The 21 T cell receptor beta chains below come from one sample, sequenced in a study of OX40 agonist ivuxolimab in advanced cancers. Assay used: immunoSEQ multiplex PCR; TCRdb lists only in-frame clones, some missing. The table has 35,000 to 45,000 clones, approximately 86% seen once; the top ten hold roughly a fifth. Here the sequenced sample was CD4+ or CD8+ T cells sorted from blood, taken in a trial of the OX40 agonist ivuxolimab. All receptors derive from an adult with an advanced solid tumor such as melanoma, head and neck, liver or kidney cancer.

The gene calls are TRBV13 and TRBJ2-7; D not certain. The CDR3 has 13 amino acids. Germline CDR1 PRHDT, CDR2 FYEKMQ (reference sequence). V was shortened by 8 bases and J by 1 base, with 12 bases between the two germline ends. The CDR3 spells CASSLDQSYEQYF. In nucleotides, the CDR3 is TGTGCCAGCTCCCTAGACCAATCCTACGAGCAGTACTTC.

The chain uses TRBV28 and TRBJ2-5; D unclear. Deletions cut 6 bases from V and 2 bases from J, with 4 bases between. Germline V gene sequence: CDR1 MDHEN, CDR2 SYDVKM. CDR3 length: 11 residues. The chain's CDR3 is CASSKQETQYF. CDR3 coding DNA: TGTGCCAGCAGCAAGCAAGAGACCCAGTACTTC.

The chain recombines TRBV6-6 with TRBJ1-5; no firm D call. The CDR3 extends over 14 amino acids. V lost 6 bases and J lost 3, with 12 bases in between. Germline CDR1 reads MNHNY; CDR2 reads SVGAGI (reference sequence). CDR3 bases: TGTGCCAGCAGCCCAGGCGGGTCCAATCAGCCCCAGCATTTT. Translation gives CASSPGGSNQPQHF.

This CDR3 reads CASSFPGHREQYV. The CDR3 DNA reads as TGTGCCAGCAGCTTCCCAGGACACAGAGAGCAGTACGTC. The chain is built from TRBV7-9 and TRBJ2-7; D may be TRBD1 (5 bases). Germline V gene sequence: CDR1 SEHNR, CDR2 FQNEAQ (reference sequence). V gave up 3 bases and J gave up 7 bases, with 13 bases separating them. CDR3 length: 13 residues.

The chain has TRBV4-3 and TRBJ1-1; D possibly corresponds to TRBD1 (5 bases). V was shortened by 8 bases and J by 4 bases, with 17 bases between the two germline ends. This CDR3 region has 14 residues. Germline assignment: CDR1 LGHNA and CDR2 YSLEER. The CDR3 coding sequence is TGCGCCAGCTCACCCGCGATTGGGGGCACTGAAGCTTTCTTT. This sequence encodes CASSPAIGGTEAFF.

J is TRBJ2-3 and V is TRBV14; D possibly corresponds to TRBD1 (6 bases). V was trimmed by 4 bases and J by 5 bases, leaving 19 bases between them. The germline V gene encodes CDR1 SGHDN and CDR2 FVKESK. This CDR3 contains 16 residues. The CDR3 sequence is CASSLTPAGAGDTQYF. DNA of the CDR3: TGTGCCAGCAGCCTCACCCCGGCAGGGGCTGGAGATACGCAGTATTTT.

CDR3 region: CASSIGVADTEAFF. The CDR3 DNA reads as TGTGCCAGTAGTATCGGGGTGGCGGACACTGAAGCTTTCTTT. The chain links TRBV19 to TRBJ1-1; D remains ambiguous. The length of the CDR3 is 14 residues. The germline V gene has CDR1 LNHDA and CDR2 SQIVND (reference sequence). The V end was cut by 3 bases, the J end by 3 bases, with 11 bases between.

The J gene is TRBJ1-6, the V gene TRBV28; 10 nucleotides match TRBD1. Germline assignment: CDR1 MDHEN and CDR2 SYDVKM. Trimming cost V 6 bases and J 6 bases; bases outside gene matches: 8. The CDR3 consists of 16 residues. In nucleotides, the CDR3 is TGTGCCAGCAGATCCGGACAGGGGGAAATTAATTCACCCCTCCACTTT. Translated: CASRSGQGEINSPLHF.

Concerning this clone itself: Its ends do not fully match the called genes, so a read error is possible. J is TRBJ2-2 and V is TRBV27, with no clear D. CDR1 and CDR2 from the germline V gene are MNHEY and SMNVEV (reference sequence). This CDR3 region has 15 residues. The CDR3 DNA reads as TGTGCCAGTAGTTCAGCACTTCTGAACACCGGGGAGCTGTTTTTT. Amino acids: CASSSALLNTGELFF.

This chain joins TRBV28 and TRBJ1-1; possible D gene TRBD1, 6 bases. The CDR3 consists of 12 residues. CDR1 and CDR2 (germline): MDHEN, SYDVKM. V was cut by 6 bases and J by 5 bases, with 10 bases left in between. CDR3 coding DNA: TGTGCCAGCAGCAAGGACAGAACTGAAGCTTTCTTT. This encodes CASSKDRTEAFF.

The chain is built from TRBV9 and TRBJ1-2; the match to TRBD1 covers 11 bases. V lost 3 bases, J lost 5 bases, and 3 bases stayed unmatched. Germline-derived CDR1 and CDR2 are SGDLS and YYNGEE. There are 14 residues in the CDR3. CDR3 protein: CASSDRDRGYGYTF. The CDR3 DNA reads as TGTGCCAGCAGCGACCGGGACAGGGGGTATGGCTACACCTTC.

The rearrangement links TRBV4-3 to TRBJ1-2; perhaps TRBD1 as D (6 bases). The CDR3 totals 15 residues. Germline loops: CDR1 LGHNA, CDR2 YSLEER. V shed 1 base and J shed 4 bases, with 13 bases lying between them. The chain's CDR3 is CASSQGPGQTYGYTF. The CDR3 region has the DNA TGCGCCAGCAGCCAAGGGCCCGGACAGACCTATGGCTACACCTTC.

This clone turned up a few times. The V call is TRBV6-1, the J call TRBJ2-7; possibly TRBD1 for D (5 bases). V was shortened by 7 bases and J by 2 bases, with 15 bases between the two germline ends. Germline V CDR1 and CDR2: MNHNS, SASEGT. The CDR3 length is 14 residues. CDR3 in amino acids: CASNQRQGTYEQYF. In DNA form, the CDR3 reads TGTGCCAGCAACCAGAGGCAGGGAACCTACGAGCAGTACTTC.

V and J are TRBV5-6 and TRBJ1-3; 9 nucleotides agree with TRBD1. CDR1 is SGHDT and CDR2 is YYEEEE in the germline V gene. V lost 9 bases and J lost 4; bases outside the gene matches: 2. The CDR3 consists of 12 residues. The CDR3 is CATGTGGNTIYF. The CDR3 nucleotides read TGTGCCACTGGGACAGGGGGAAACACCATATATTTT.

The rearrangement uses TRBV9 and TRBJ2-3; the D call may be TRBD1 or TRBD2 (6 bases each). The CDR3 length is 18 residues. V was shortened by 0 bases and J by 1 base, with 18 bases between the two germline ends. The V gene's germline CDR1 is SGDLS and CDR2 YYNGEE. The CDR3: CASSVAPQGGQGTDTQYF. The CDR3 bases are TGTGCCAGCAGCGTAGCCCCCCAAGGGGGGCAGGGCACAGATACGCAGTATTTT. Full variable domain (outside the CDR3, taken from reference TRBV9 and TRBJ2-3): DSGVTQTPKHLITATGQRVTLRCSPRSGDLSVYWYQQSLDQGLQFLIQYYNGEERAKGNILERFSAQQFPDLHSELNLSSLELGDSALYFCASSVAPQGGQGTDTQYFGPGTRLTVL.

This chain connects TRBV5-6 to TRBJ2-7; a possible D gene is TRBD1 (6 bases). The CDR3 contains 15 residues. The germline V and J ends were trimmed by 1 base and 5 bases, with 16 bases remaining between them. Germline V gene lookup returns CDR1 SGHDT and CDR2 YYEEEE. The CDR3 reads CASSLTGHLRDEQYV. The CDR3 region has the DNA TGTGCCAGCAGCTTGACGGGACACCTTAGGGACGAGCAGTACGTC.

V usage is TRBV7-2 and J usage is TRBJ2-2; 9 bases fit TRBD2. Looked up from germline, CDR1 is SGHTA and CDR2 is FQGNSA. Trimming removed 5 bases from V and 4 bases from J; junction bases left unmatched: 5. The CDR3 length is 15 residues. The CDR3 reads CASSVGLAGTGELFF. CDR3 DNA: TGTGCCAGCAGCGTGGGACTAGCAGGCACCGGGGAGCTGTTTTTT.

This clone was observed a single time. This sequence joins TRBV9 and TRBJ1-6; D is undetermined. The V and J ends lost 0 bases and 0 bases respectively, with 13 bases between them. Germline CDR1 SGDLS, CDR2 YYNGEE. This CDR3 region has 18 residues. The CDR3: CASSVEGHPSSYNSPLHF. The DNA of the CDR3 is TGTGCCAGCAGCGTAGAGGGCCATCCGAGCTCCTATAATTCACCCCTCCACTTT.

This clone appeared once. This chain connects TRBV9 to TRBJ2-1, with 7 bases fitting TRBD1. The CDR3 runs to 14 residues. The germline gives CDR1 SGDLS, CDR2 YYNGEE. The trim removed 7 bases at V and 4 bases at J, leaving 8 bases unmatched. The CDR3 region is CASGAGTEYNEQFF. The CDR3 bases are TGTGCCAGCGGAGCAGGGACAGAGTACAATGAGCAGTTCTTC.

The V call is TRBV5-6, the J call TRBJ2-2; D is unresolved. Germline CDR1 reads SGHDT; CDR2 reads YYEEEE. V lost 4 bases, J lost 0 bases, and 4 bases lay in between. The CDR3 covers 13 residues. In DNA, the CDR3 is TGTGCCAGCAGCACAACGAACACCGGGGAGCTGTTTTTT. It translates to CASSTTNTGELFF.

The chain couples TRBV5-1 to TRBJ2-2; the match to TRBD1 covers 7 bases. Trimming at V came to 1 base and at J to 4 bases, leaving 4 bases not matched to a gene. Germline CDR1 reads SGHRS; CDR2 reads YFSETQ. The CDR3 length is 15 residues. Written as DNA, the CDR3 is TGCGCCAGCAGCTTGTTCGGGACAGTCACCGGGGAGCTGTTTTTT. Translating it yields CASSLFGTVTGELFF.